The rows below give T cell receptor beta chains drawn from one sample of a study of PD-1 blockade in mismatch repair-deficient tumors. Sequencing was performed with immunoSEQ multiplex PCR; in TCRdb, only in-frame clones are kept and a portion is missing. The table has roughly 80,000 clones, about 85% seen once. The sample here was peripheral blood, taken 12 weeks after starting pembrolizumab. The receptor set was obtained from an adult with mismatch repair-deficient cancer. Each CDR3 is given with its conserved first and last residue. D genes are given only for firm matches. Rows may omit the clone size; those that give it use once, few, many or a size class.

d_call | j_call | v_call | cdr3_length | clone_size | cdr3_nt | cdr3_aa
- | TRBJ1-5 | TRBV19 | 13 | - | TGTGCCAGTAGTATGGGGGTAGAGCAGCCCCAGCATTTT | CASSMGVEQPQHF
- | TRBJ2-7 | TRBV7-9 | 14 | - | TGTGCCAACCGGAAGGCAGGGGAAACGGAAGAGCAGTACTTC | CANRKAGETEEQYF
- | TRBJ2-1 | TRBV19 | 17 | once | TGTGCCAGTAGTTTCACAAGGACGGGAGTAACCTACAATGAGCAGTTCTTC | CASSFTRTGVTYNEQFF
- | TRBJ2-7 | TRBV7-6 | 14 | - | TGTGCCAGCAGCTTACTGGGAATCCCCTACGAGCAGTACTTC | CASSLLGIPYEQYF
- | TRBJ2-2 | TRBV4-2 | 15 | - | TGTGCCAGCAGCCAAGATCGGAGGGGATCCGGGGAGCTGTTTTTT | CASSQDRRGSGELFF
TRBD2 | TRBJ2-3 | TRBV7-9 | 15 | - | TGTGCCAGCACATCTGGGGGGGAGAATGGAGATACGCAGTATTTT | CASTSGGENGDTQYF
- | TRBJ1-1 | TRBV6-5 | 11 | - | TGTGCCAGCAGGTCAAACACTGAAGCTTTCTTT | CASRSNTEAFF
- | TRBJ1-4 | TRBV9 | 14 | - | TGTGCCAGCAGCGTAGGAACTGAGGATGAAAAACTGTTTTTT | CASSVGTEDEKLFF
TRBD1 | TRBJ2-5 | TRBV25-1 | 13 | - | TGTGCCAGCAGGGACAGGGGCATTGGGACCCAGTACTTC | CASRDRGIGTQYF
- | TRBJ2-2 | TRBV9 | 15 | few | TGTGCCAGCAGCGTAGCTACGATTAACACCGGGGAGCTGTTTTTT | CASSVATINTGELFF
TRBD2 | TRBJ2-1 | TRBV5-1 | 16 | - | TGCGCCAGTGTTACTAGCGGGAGTTCCGCCTACAATGAGCAGTTCTTC | CASVTSGSSAYNEQFF
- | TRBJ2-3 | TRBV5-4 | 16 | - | TGTGCCAGCAGCCATGGGTTGGCGGTTAGCACAGATACGCAGTATTTT | CASSHGLAVSTDTQYF
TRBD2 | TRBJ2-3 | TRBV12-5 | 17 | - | TGTGCTAGTGGTTTGATAATTAGCGGGAGAAAGGCAGATACGCAGTATTTT | CASGLIISGRKADTQYF
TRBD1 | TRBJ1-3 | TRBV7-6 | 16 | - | TGTGCCAGCAGCTTCTCAGGGGGTTACTCTGGAAACACCATATATTTT | CASSFSGGYSGNTIYF
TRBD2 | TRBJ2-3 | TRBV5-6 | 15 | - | TGTGCCAGCAGCTTGGTGGGAGGGATAGGAGATACGCAGTATTTT | CASSLVGGIGDTQYF
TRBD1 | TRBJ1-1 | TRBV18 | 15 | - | TGTGCCAGCTCACCATGGGGTGACAGGGTAACTGAAGCTTTCTTT | CASSPWGDRVTEAFF
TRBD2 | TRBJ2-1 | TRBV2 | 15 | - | TGTGCCAGCAGATCTAGACTAGCGGGAGACAATGAGCAGTTCTTC | CASRSRLAGDNEQFF
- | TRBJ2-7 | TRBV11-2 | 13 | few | TGTGCCAGCAGCTTGGAGCGGGCATCCGAGCAGTACTTC | CASSLERASEQYF
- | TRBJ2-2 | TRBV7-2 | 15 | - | TGTGCCAGCAGCCGGTCTATAGGGGCCACCGGGGAGCTGTTTTTT | CASSRSIGATGELFF
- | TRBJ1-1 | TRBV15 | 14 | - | TGTGCCACCAGCAGTCTAAGCTGGGGCACTGAAGCTTTCTTT | CATSSLSWGTEAFF
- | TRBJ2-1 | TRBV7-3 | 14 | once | TGTGCCAGCAGCTTAAGTGGAGGGGTGAATGAGCAGTTCTTC | CASSLSGGVNEQFF
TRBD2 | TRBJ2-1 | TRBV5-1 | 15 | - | TGCGCCAGCAGCTCAGGACTAGCGGAGGACAATGAGCAGTTCTTC | CASSSGLAEDNEQFF
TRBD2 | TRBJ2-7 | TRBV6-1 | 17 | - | TGTGCCAGCAGTGAAGCTTGGAGACTAGCGGGAGACTACGAGCAGTACTTC | CASSEAWRLAGDYEQYF
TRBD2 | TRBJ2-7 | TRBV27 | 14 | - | TGTGCCAGCAGCCGACTAGCGGGAGGCTACGAGCAGTACTTC | CASSRLAGGYEQYF
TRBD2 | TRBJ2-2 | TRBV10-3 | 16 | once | TGTGCCATCAGTGAGTCGACTAGCGGGAACACCGGGGAGCTGTTTTTT | CAISESTSGNTGELFF
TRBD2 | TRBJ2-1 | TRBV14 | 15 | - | TGTGCCAGCAGCCACGGCGGGAGAGAAGTGGGTGAGCAGTTCTTC | CASSHGGREVGEQFF
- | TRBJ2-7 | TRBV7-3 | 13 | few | TGTGCCAGCAGTTATGGCCCCAGATACGAGCAGTACTTC | CASSYGPRYEQYF
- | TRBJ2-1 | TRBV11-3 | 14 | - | TGTGCCAGCAGCCCCTCGGGATCCTACAATGAGCAGTTCTTC | CASSPSGSYNEQFF
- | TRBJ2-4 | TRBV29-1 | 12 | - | TGCAGCGTTGATCCTCGTGGAGACATTCAGTACTTC | CSVDPRGDIQYF
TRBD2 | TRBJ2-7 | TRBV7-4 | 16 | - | TGTGCCAGCAGCCCCCCCCTCGACGGGAGGAGATACGAGCAGTACTTC | CASSPPLDGRRYEQYF
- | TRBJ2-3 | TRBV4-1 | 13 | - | TGCGCCAGCAGCCAAGCCCTTTCAGATACGCAGTATTTT | CASSQALSDTQYF
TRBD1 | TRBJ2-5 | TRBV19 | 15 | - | TGTGCCAGTAGTCGCCGGGACAGGGGGCGGGAGACCCAGTACTTC | CASSRRDRGRETQYF
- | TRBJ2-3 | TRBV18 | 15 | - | TGTGCCAGCTCACCAAGGGGGACTAACACAGATACGCAGTATTTT | CASSPRGTNTDTQYF
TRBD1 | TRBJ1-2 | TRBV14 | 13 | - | TGTGCCAGCAGCCAAAAGGGGGCTTCTGGCTACACCTTC | CASSQKGASGYTF
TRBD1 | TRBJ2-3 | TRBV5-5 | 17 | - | TGTGCCAGCAGCTTGGGGCCGGGGACAGGGGGCAGAGATACGCAGTATTTT | CASSLGPGTGGRDTQYF
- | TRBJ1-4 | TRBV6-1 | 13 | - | TGTGCCAGCAGTGAAACGGGAGGTGAAAAACTGTTTTTT | CASSETGGEKLFF
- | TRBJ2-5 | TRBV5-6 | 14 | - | TGTGCCAGCACGCCGACAGTGGATTTGACGGCCCAGTACTTC | CASTPTVDLTAQYF
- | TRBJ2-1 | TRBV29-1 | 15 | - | TGCAGCGTCCACCTTGGGCGCGAAGGGGGGAATGAGCAGTTCTTC | CSVHLGREGGNEQFF
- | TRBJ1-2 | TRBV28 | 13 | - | TGTGCCAGCAGTTTAGGGCAGAACTATGGCTACACCTTC | CASSLGQNYGYTF
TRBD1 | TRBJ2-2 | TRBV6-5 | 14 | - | TGTGCCAGCAGAGACGACAGGGAACCCGGGGAGCTGTTTTTT | CASRDDREPGELFF
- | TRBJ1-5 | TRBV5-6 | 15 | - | TGTGCCAGCAGATCCACAGAGTTTAGCAATCAGCCCCAGCATTTT | CASRSTEFSNQPQHF
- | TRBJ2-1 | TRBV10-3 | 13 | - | TGTGCCATCAGCGCCGGCGCCTACAATGAGCAGTTCTTC | CAISAGAYNEQFF
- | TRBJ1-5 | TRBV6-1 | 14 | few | TGTGCCAGCAGTGAAAGAGGGATCAATCAGCCCCAGCATTTT | CASSERGINQPQHF
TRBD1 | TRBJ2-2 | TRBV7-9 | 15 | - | TGTGCCAGCAGCGTAGACAGGGTAAACACCGGGGAGCTGTTTTTT | CASSVDRVNTGELFF
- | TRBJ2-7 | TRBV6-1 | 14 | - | TGTGCCAGCAGTGAAGCAGGGACCTCTTGGGAGCAGTACTTC | CASSEAGTSWEQYF
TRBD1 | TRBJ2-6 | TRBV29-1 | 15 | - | TGCAGCGCCAGGACAGGGGGCTCTGGGGCCAACGTCCTGACTTTC | CSARTGGSGANVLTF
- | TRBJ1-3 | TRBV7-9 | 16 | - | TGTGCCAGCAGCTTCGGACAGACCCACTCTGGAAACACCATATATTTT | CASSFGQTHSGNTIYF
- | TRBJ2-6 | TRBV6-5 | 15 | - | TGTGCCAGCAGCCGGCTGGGGACCGGGGCCAACGTCCTGACTTTC | CASSRLGTGANVLTF
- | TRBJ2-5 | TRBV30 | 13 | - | TGTGCCTGGAGTGCTTCAGGGGTGGAGACCCAGTACTTC | CAWSASGVETQYF
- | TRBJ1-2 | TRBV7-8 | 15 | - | TGTGCCAGCAGCTTAGGGAGGATAGGATCTTATGGCTACACCTTC | CASSLGRIGSYGYTF
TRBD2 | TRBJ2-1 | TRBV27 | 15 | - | TGTGCCAGCAGTTTTCAAGGGAGGGCCAGGAATGAGCAGTTCTTC | CASSFQGRARNEQFF
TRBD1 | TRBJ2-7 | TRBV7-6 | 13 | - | TGTGCCAGCGTGGACAGGGTCTCCTACGAGCAGTACTTC | CASVDRVSYEQYF
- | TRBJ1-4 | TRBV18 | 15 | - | TGTGCCAGCTCACCACCGGGGACGGCCAGAGAAAAACTGTTTTTT | CASSPPGTAREKLFF
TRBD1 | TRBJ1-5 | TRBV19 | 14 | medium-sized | TGTGCCAGTAGTAAAGGACAGGCACGTCAGCCCCAGCATTTT | CASSKGQARQPQHF
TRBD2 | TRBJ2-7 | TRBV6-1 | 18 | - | TGTGCCAGCAGTGAATTGGCTAGCGGGAGGGTGAGCTCCTACGAGCAGTACTTC | CASSELASGRVSSYEQYF
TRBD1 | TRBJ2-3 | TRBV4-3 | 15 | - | TGCGCCAGCAGCCAAGAGGACAGGGAGATAGATACGCAGTATTTT | CASSQEDREIDTQYF
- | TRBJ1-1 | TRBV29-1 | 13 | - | TGCAGCGTCCGACCACAGGGAAGCACTGAAGCTTTCTTT | CSVRPQGSTEAFF
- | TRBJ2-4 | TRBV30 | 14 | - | TGTGCCTGGAGGGACAAGGAACCCAAAAACATTCAGTACTTC | CAWRDKEPKNIQYF
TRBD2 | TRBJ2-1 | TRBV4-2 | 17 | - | TGTGCCAGCAGCCAAGTGGATAGCGGGCGCTCCTACAATGAGCAGTTCTTC | CASSQVDSGRSYNEQFF